This T cell receptor (beta chain) was captured by sequencing in a study of response to subunit inactivated influenza vaccine. TCRdb reprocessed the RT-PCR reads via MiXCR and lists one record per CDR3 protein. The data contain 450,000 to 600,000 distinct CDR3 sequences, 6% to 9% of them singletons. The count of this clonotype is one. CDR3 length equals 15 residues. V dropped 5 bases and J dropped 0 bases, with 10 bases sitting between them. CDR1 and CDR2 from the germline V gene are SEHNR and FQNEAQ (reference sequence). The chain joins TRBV7-9 to TRBJ1-4; no firm D call. The specimen comprised PBMCs from blood, sampled about 24 months after vaccination. This sequence originates from a man between 50 and 70 years old who received an inactivated influenza vaccine. In DNA form, the CDR3 reads TGTGCCAGCAGCCTCGACCCTTCAACTAATGAAAAACTGTTTTTT. Protein: CASSLDPSTNEKLFF.